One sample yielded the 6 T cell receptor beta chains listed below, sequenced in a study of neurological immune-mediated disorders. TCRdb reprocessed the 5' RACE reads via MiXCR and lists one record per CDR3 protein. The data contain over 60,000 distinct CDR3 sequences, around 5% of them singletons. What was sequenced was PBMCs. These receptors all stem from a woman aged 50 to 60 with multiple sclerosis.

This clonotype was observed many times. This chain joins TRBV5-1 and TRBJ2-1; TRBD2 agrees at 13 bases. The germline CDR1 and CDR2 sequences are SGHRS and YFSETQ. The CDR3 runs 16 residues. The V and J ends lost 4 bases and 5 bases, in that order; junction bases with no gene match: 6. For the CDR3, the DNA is TGCGCCAGCAGCCCGGCCGGGACTAGCGGGAACAATGAGCAGTTCTTC. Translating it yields CASSPAGTSGNNEQFF. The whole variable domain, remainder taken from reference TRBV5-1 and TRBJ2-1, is KAGVTQTPRYLIKTRGQQVTLSCSPISGHRSVSWYQQTPGQGLQFLFEYFSETQRNKGNFPGRFSGRQFSNSRSEMNVSTLELGDSALYLCASSPAGTSGNNEQFFGPGTRLTVL.

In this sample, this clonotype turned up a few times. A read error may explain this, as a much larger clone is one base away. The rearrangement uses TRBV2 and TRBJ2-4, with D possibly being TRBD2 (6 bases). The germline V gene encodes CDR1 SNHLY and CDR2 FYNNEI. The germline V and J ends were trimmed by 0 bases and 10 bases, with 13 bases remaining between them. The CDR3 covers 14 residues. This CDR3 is CASSEARDSEIQYF. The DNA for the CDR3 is TGTGCCAGCAGTGAAGCGCGGGACTCGGAAATTCAGTACTTC.

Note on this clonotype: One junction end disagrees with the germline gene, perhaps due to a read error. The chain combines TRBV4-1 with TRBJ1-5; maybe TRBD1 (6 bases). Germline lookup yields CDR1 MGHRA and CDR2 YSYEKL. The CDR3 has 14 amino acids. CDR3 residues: CASSQAGGGGPQNF. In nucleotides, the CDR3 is TGCGCCAGCAGCCAAGCCGGGGGCGGAGGACCCCAGAATTTT.

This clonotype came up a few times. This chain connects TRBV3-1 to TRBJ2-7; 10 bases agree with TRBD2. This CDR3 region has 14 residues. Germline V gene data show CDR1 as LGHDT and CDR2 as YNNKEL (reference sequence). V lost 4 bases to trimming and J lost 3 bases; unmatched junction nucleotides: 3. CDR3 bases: TGTGCCAGCAGCCGAGGGACTAGCGACTACGAGCAGTACTTC. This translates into CASSRGTSDYEQYF.

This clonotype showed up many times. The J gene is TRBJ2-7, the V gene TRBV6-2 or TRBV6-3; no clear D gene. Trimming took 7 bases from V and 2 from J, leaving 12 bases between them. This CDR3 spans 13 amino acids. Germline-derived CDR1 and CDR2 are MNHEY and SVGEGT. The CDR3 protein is CASISSQTYEQYF. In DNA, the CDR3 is TGTGCCAGCATAAGCAGCCAAACCTACGAGCAGTACTTC.

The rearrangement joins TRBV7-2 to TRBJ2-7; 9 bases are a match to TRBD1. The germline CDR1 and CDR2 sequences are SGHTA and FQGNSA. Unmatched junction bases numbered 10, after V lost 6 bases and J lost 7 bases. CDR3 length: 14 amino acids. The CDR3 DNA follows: TGTGCCAGCAGTCGCGCAACAGGGGGCTGGGAGCAGTACTTC. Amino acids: CASSRATGGWEQYF.